This entry lists 29 T cell receptor beta chains sequenced from one sample in a study of long-term antiretroviral therapy in people with HIV. Version v3.0 of the immunoSEQ assay was performed at survey level. Sequencing used immunoSEQ multiplex PCR; TCRdb keeps in-frame clones, though not all of them. The data hold 20,000 or so clones, with roughly 80% observed a single time. Here the sequenced sample was unsorted PBMCs, taken roughly 5.9 years after starting antiretroviral therapy. All receptors derive from a young man with HIV.

The chain recombines TRBV7-3 with TRBJ1-1; no firm D call. Germline assignment: CDR1 SGHTA and CDR2 FQGTGA. CDR3 length equals 13 residues. V was trimmed by 5 bases and J by 0 bases, leaving 7 bases between them. The CDR3 DNA follows: TGTGCCAGCAGCCAAGGAATGAACACTGAAGCTTTCTTT. Encoded protein: CASSQGMNTEAFF.

This clone was seen just once. The rearrangement links TRBV29-1 to TRBJ2-7, with 12 bases aligning to TRBD2. The germline gives CDR1 SQVTM, CDR2 ANQGSEA. The CDR3 runs to 15 residues. V lost 4 bases to trimming and J lost 5 bases; unmatched junction nucleotides: 9. The CDR3 here is CSVAASGGGLDEQYF. The CDR3 DNA reads as TGCAGCGTTGCGGCTAGCGGGGGGGGTCTGGACGAGCAGTACTTC.

V usage is TRBV20-1 and J usage is TRBJ2-3; D call uncertain. The CDR3 sequence is 11 residues long. Germline CDR1 and CDR2: DFQATT and SNEGSKA (reference sequence). Trimming pared 5 bases from V and 4 bases from J, leaving 7 bases between. The CDR3 sequence is CSAPSPDTQYF. The CDR3 bases are TGCAGTGCTCCAAGTCCAGATACGCAGTATTTT.

This chain joins TRBV6-5 and TRBJ2-5; a weak D match, TRBD1 (6 bases). This CDR3 has 14 amino acids. Germline CDR1 reads MNHEY; CDR2 reads SVGAGI. Trimming took 1 base from V and 3 from J, leaving 9 bases between them. CDR3 bases: TGTGCCAGCAGTTACTACCCAGGGGAAGAGACCCAGTACTTC. Translation gives CASSYYPGEETQYF.

This clone came up once. The V call is TRBV28, the J call TRBJ1-5, with TRBD1 matching over 7 bases. With 6 bases clipped from V and 1 base from J, the junction kept 9 bases outside the gene matches. Per germline, CDR1 MDHEN and CDR2 SYDVKM. The CDR3 is 16 residues long. The chain's CDR3 is CASRSLWTGSNQPQHF. The CDR3 DNA reads as TGTGCCAGCAGAAGTCTATGGACAGGAAGCAATCAGCCCCAGCATTTT.

The J gene is TRBJ1-4, the V gene TRBV27; D is unresolved. The CDR3 extends over 14 amino acids. The V and J ends lost 6 bases and 5 bases respectively, with 13 bases between them. Germline V gene data show CDR1 as MNHEY and CDR2 as SMNVEV (reference sequence). As DNA, the CDR3 is TGTGCCAGCAGATTAAGCTACTGGAATGAAAAACTGTTTTTT. Protein product: CASRLSYWNEKLFF. Combining the CDR3 with reference TRBV27 and TRBJ1-4 gives the whole variable domain EAQVTQNPRYLITVTGKKLTVTCSQNMNHEYMSWYRQDPGLGLRQIYYSMNVEVTDKGDVPEGYKVSRKEKRNFPLILESPSPNQTSLYFCASRLSYWNEKLFFGSGTQLSVL.

The chain joins TRBV14 to TRBJ2-7; TRBD2 aligns across 7 bases. V lost 0 bases and J lost 4; bases outside the gene matches: 9. Germline V gene lookup returns CDR1 SGHDN and CDR2 FVKESK. This CDR3 region has 16 residues. CDR3 protein: CASSQDLGRVRYEQYF. Written as DNA, the CDR3 is TGTGCCAGCAGCCAAGATCTGGGGAGGGTGAGGTACGAGCAGTACTTC. Full variable domain (rest looked up from reference TRBV14 and TRBJ2-7): EAGVTQFPSHSVIEKGQTVTLRCDPISGHDNLYWYRRVMGKEIKFLLHFVKESKQDESGMPNNRFLAERTGGTYSTLKVQPAELEDSGVYFCASSQDLGRVRYEQYFGPGTRLTVT.

This rearrangement joins TRBV4-3 to TRBJ2-7, with D possibly being TRBD1 (6 bases). In germline, CDR1 is LGHNA, CDR2 YSLEER. The CDR3 length is 17 residues. V shed 0 bases and J shed 2 bases, with 17 bases lying between them. The chain's CDR3 is CASSQERSVAGAYEQYF. CDR3 nucleotides: TGCGCCAGCAGCCAAGAAAGGTCCGTGGCAGGGGCCTACGAGCAGTACTTC.

The CDR3 reads CASSLEIVDEQFF. The CDR3 DNA reads as TGTGCCAGCAGCTTAGAGATCGTCGATGAGCAGTTCTTC. The chain has TRBV11-2 and TRBJ2-1; D is unclear. Per the germline V gene, CDR1 is SGHAT and CDR2 is FQNNGV. V dropped 0 bases and J dropped 8 bases, with 8 bases sitting between them. The CDR3 is 13 amino acids.

V is TRBV29-1 and J is TRBJ1-1; 10 bases fit TRBD1. Germline trimming cut 4 bases from V and 1 base from J; bases unmatched to any gene: 6. The CDR3 length is 15 residues. Germline lookup yields CDR1 SQVTM and CDR2 ANQGSEA. For the CDR3, the DNA is TGCAGCGTTGGAGATGGGGACAGGGGGAACACTGAAGCTTTCTTT. It is translated as CSVGDGDRGNTEAFF.

CDR3 sequence (DNA): TGTGCCAGTGCCCACCGGGACGGTAATTCACCCCTCCACTTT. Translating gives CASAHRDGNSPLHF. This chain joins TRBV27 and TRBJ1-6; a possible D gene is TRBD1 (5 bases). V dropped 9 bases and J dropped 6 bases, with 15 bases sitting between them. The CDR3 consists of 14 residues. Looked up from germline, CDR1 is MNHEY and CDR2 is SMNVEV (reference sequence).

For the CDR3, the DNA is TGTGCCAGCAGTTCGGGACAGGGAGGCGGTCAGCCCCAGCATTTT. Translated, it gives CASSSGQGGGQPQHF. V and J are TRBV2 and TRBJ1-5; 9 nucleotides align to TRBD1. CDR1 SNHLY and CDR2 FYNNEI come from the germline V gene. This CDR3 comprises 15 residues. After removal of 5 bases from V and 6 bases from J, the junction contained 8 bases not matched to a gene.

This chain links TRBV18 with TRBJ1-2, with TRBD1 as a possible D gene (5 bases). V lost 3 bases and J lost 5, with 16 bases in between. Germline V CDR1 and CDR2: KGHSH, LQKENI. CDR3 length: 15 residues. The DNA for the CDR3 is TGTGCCAGCTCACCCGAACACAGGCCACATTATGGCTACACCTTC. Translating it yields CASSPEHRPHYGYTF.

This clone was seen only once. The J gene is TRBJ2-7, the V gene TRBV7-3; TRBD1 might be the D (6 bases). Germline CDR1 reads SGHTA; CDR2 reads FQGTGA. The CDR3 has 16 residues. The germline V and J ends were trimmed by 1 base and 3 bases, with 16 bases remaining between them. The CDR3 DNA follows: TGTGCCAGCAGCTTAAGATCCGGGACAAGAATCTACGAGCAGTACTTC. The encoded protein is CASSLRSGTRIYEQYF.

The CDR3 nucleotides are TGCGCCAGCAGCTTGTGGGGGGCTGAAGCTTTCTTT. This gives the protein CASSLWGAEAFF. The chain links TRBV5-1 to TRBJ1-1; D possibly corresponds to TRBD1 (5 bases). Germline CDR1 and CDR2: SGHRS and YFSETQ. Trimming left V 1 base short and J 6 bases short, with 7 bases between. The CDR3 runs 12 residues.

This chain connects TRBV5-4 to TRBJ2-3, with 7 bases lining up with TRBD2. V was pared by 3 bases and J by 1 base, with 8 bases of the junction left unmatched. This CDR3 comprises 16 residues. CDR1 and CDR2 (germline): SGHNT, YYREEE (reference sequence). CDR3 sequence: CASSSVFRGGTDTQYF. CDR3 in DNA: TGTGCCAGCAGCTCCGTTTTTCGGGGGGGCACAGATACGCAGTATTTT.

This clone was observed a few times. The V gene is TRBV2, the J gene TRBJ1-2; TRBD1 matches at 9 bases. The J segment lost 0 bases and the V segment lost 10 bases, leaving 6 bases of the junction unmatched. The CDR3 sequence is 14 residues long. The germline V gene encodes CDR1 SNHLY and CDR2 FYNNEI. The CDR3 bases are TGTGCCATAGGGACAGGGAAAACTAACTATGGCTACACCTTC. This encodes CAIGTGKTNYGYTF.

This rearrangement joins TRBV4-2 to TRBJ1-2; unclear D gene. The CDR3 extends over 15 amino acids. Germline V gene sequence: CDR1 LGHNA, CDR2 YNFKEQ. Trimming took 1 base from V and 4 from J, leaving 13 bases between them. The CDR3 here is CASSQARDSSYGYTF. The CDR3 nucleotides are TGTGCCAGCAGCCAAGCCCGGGATTCTTCCTATGGCTACACCTTC.

This chain connects TRBV7-2 to TRBJ1-6; TRBD1 matches at 8 bases. The germline gives CDR1 SGHTA, CDR2 FQGNSA. This CDR3 has 15 amino acids. V was clipped by 5 bases and J by 9 bases; unmatched bases: 9. The CDR3 loop is CASSPSRDRSSPLHF. The CDR3 region has the DNA TGTGCCAGCAGCCCCAGTCGGGACAGGAGTTCACCCCTCCACTTT. The full variable domain, its missing parts supplied by reference TRBV7-2 and TRBJ1-6, is GAGVSQSPSNKVTEKGKDVELRCDPISGHTALYWYRQSLGQGLEFLIYFQGNSAPDKSGLPSDRFSAERTGGSVSTLTIQRTQQEDSAVYLCASSPSRDRSSPLHFGNGTRLTVT.

The rearrangement links TRBV6-5 to TRBJ2-7, with D possibly matching TRBD1 (5 bases). Trimming pared 3 bases from V and 6 bases from J, leaving 18 bases between. CDR1 and CDR2 from the germline V gene are MNHEY and SVGAGI. The CDR3 has 15 amino acids. CDR3 sequence: CASSYSGRGHSEQYF. For the CDR3, the DNA is TGTGCCAGCAGTTATTCGGGTAGGGGCCATTCCGAGCAGTACTTC.

This clone was detected a few times. Here the CDR3 DNA reads TGTGCCAGCACCACACCCCGGACGGTGGGACTAGCGGGCAGCACAGATACGCAGTATTTT. Protein sequence: CASTTPRTVGLAGSTDTQYF. The V gene is TRBV28, the J gene TRBJ2-3, with 12 nucleotides matching TRBD2. V lost 7 bases to trimming and J lost 0 bases; unmatched junction nucleotides: 17. CDR1 is MDHEN and CDR2 is SYDVKM in the germline V gene. The CDR3 runs to 20 residues.

V is TRBV5-4 and J is TRBJ2-1; 8 bases map to TRBD2. CDR3 length: 16 residues. Trimming removed 0 bases from V and 7 bases from J; junction bases left unmatched: 9. Germline CDR1 is SGHNT and CDR2 is YYREEE (reference sequence). CDR3: CASSLDAAGGGNEQFF. DNA of the CDR3: TGTGCCAGCAGCTTGGACGCCGCGGGAGGTGGAAATGAGCAGTTCTTC.

This rearrangement joins TRBV10-2 to TRBJ2-2, with 9 bases fitting TRBD1. Germline V gene sequence: CDR1 WSHSY, CDR2 SAAADI. The CDR3 is made up of 13 amino acids. J gave up 5 bases and V 6 bases, and 1 base lay outside the gene matches. The CDR3 DNA reads as TGCGCCAGCAGCGGACAGGGGACCGGGGAGCTGTTTTTT. Translating it yields CASSGQGTGELFF.

The chain carries TRBV2 and TRBJ2-7; D gene ambiguous. The length of the CDR3 is 12 residues. V shed 6 bases and J shed 6 bases, with 12 bases lying between them. CDR1 is SNHLY and CDR2 is FYNNEI in the germline V gene. In nucleotides, the CDR3 is TGTGCCAGCAGCCACATAGGGCTCGAGCAGTACTTC. This codes for CASSHIGLEQYF.

The rearrangement uses TRBV5-1 and TRBJ1-1; D is unresolved. V dropped 4 bases and J dropped 1 base, with 11 bases sitting between them. There are 14 residues in the CDR3. CDR1 and CDR2 from the germline V gene are SGHRS and YFSETQ. In DNA, the CDR3 is TGCGCCAGCAGCATCGATGGGAGGAACACTGAAGCTTTCTTT. It translates to CASSIDGRNTEAFF. The full variable domain, with the rest looked up from reference TRBV5-1 and TRBJ1-1, is KAGVTQTPRYLIKTRGQQVTLSCSPISGHRSVSWYQQTPGQGLQFLFEYFSETQRNKGNFPGRFSGRQFSNSRSEMNVSTLELGDSALYLCASSIDGRNTEAFFGQGTRLTVV.

The CDR3 DNA follows: TGCGCCAGCAGCGTGGGACTAGCGGGGGCCCAAGAGACCCAGTACTTC. Protein product: CASSVGLAGAQETQYF. The chain recombines TRBV5-1 with TRBJ2-5; 14 bases are shared with TRBD2. The CDR3 has 16 residues. V shed 4 bases, J shed 1 base, and the junction held 3 bases outside the gene matches. Germline CDR1 SGHRS, CDR2 YFSETQ.

The chain couples TRBV6-6 to TRBJ2-7, with 10 bases identical to TRBD2. Germline CDR1 is MNHNY and CDR2 is SVGAGI (reference sequence). The CDR3 consists of 16 residues. The V gene end was trimmed by 0 bases and the J gene end by 5 bases; junction bases not matched to a gene: 7. The CDR3 nucleotides read TGTGCCAGCAGTTACTCGGCTAGCGGGAGTGTGGACGAGCAGTACTTC. Translated, it gives CASSYSASGSVDEQYF.

J is TRBJ1-2 and V is TRBV28, with TRBD1 as a possible D gene (5 bases). The CDR3 runs to 15 residues. Germline CDR1 MDHEN, CDR2 SYDVKM. Trimming took off 3 bases at V and 4 bases at J, with 15 bases between the two ends. CDR3 in DNA: TGTGCCAGCAGTTTGATAGCAGGGTCCTCCTATGGCTACACCTTC. Its protein is CASSLIAGSSYGYTF.

The chain recombines TRBV6-6 with TRBJ2-1; 9 positions match TRBD2. The CDR3 is 13 residues long. Per germline, CDR1 MNHNY and CDR2 SVGAGI (reference sequence). The V gene end was trimmed by 8 bases and the J gene end by 8 bases; junction bases not matched to a gene: 7. DNA of the CDR3: TGTGCCAGCGGGGCGGGGGGGCCCTATGAGCAGTTCTTC. Translated, it gives CASGAGGPYEQFF.